The 32 T cell receptor beta chains in this list originate from one sample, sequenced in a study of blood T cell repertoires in COVID-19. Here immunoSEQ multiplex PCR was the method, and the copy in TCRdb shows in-frame clones only, minus some. Among approximately 330,000 clones, 87% were seen once, and the ten largest hold approximately 9.3%. Sequencing was performed on peripheral blood. Source of these receptors: a man aged 30 to 45 with COVID-19, enrolled during active disease.

This clone was counted only a few times. The CDR3 DNA reads as TGCGCCAGCAGCCAAGATTCCAGGGGCTCAGATACGCAGTATTTT. As protein: CASSQDSRGSDTQYF. The chain uses TRBV4-3 and TRBJ2-3, with a weak D call TRBD1 (6 bases). CDR1 LGHNA and CDR2 YSLEER come from the germline V gene. This CDR3 contains 15 residues. Trimming cost V 0 bases and J 4 bases, with 11 bases left between them.

The chain joins TRBV30 to TRBJ1-3; no clear D gene. The V and J ends lost 5 bases and 9 bases respectively, with 17 bases between them. The germline CDR1 and CDR2 sequences are GTSNPN and SVGIG (reference sequence). The CDR3 is made up of 13 amino acids. The CDR3 bases are TGTGCCTGGGGAGGTCCTCCCCGAGGCACCATATATTTT. The encoded protein is CAWGGPPRGTIYF. Using reference TRBV30 and TRBJ1-3 for the parts outside the CDR3, the full variable domain is SQTIHQWPATLVQPVGSPLSLECTVEGTSNPNLYWYRQAAGRGLQLLFYSVGIGQISSEVPQNLSASRPQDRQFILSSKKLLLSDSGFYLCAWGGPPRGTIYFGEGSWLTVV.

The chain carries TRBV18 and TRBJ2-5, with D possibly matching TRBD2 (6 bases). The length of the CDR3 is 13 residues. V lost 3 bases to trimming and J lost 5 bases, with 10 bases between them. Germline CDR1 reads KGHSH; CDR2 reads LQKENI. The CDR3 sequence is CASSPSGEETQYF. CDR3 nucleotide sequence: TGTGCCAGCTCACCCTCGGGGGAGGAGACCCAGTACTTC.

The chain combines TRBV28 with TRBJ2-7; 10 bases match TRBD1. The germline V gene has CDR1 MDHEN and CDR2 SYDVKM. The CDR3 runs 15 residues. Losses at the gene ends were 1 base for V and 2 bases for J; bases not matched to a gene: 2. The CDR3 coding sequence is TGTGCCAGCAGTTTATATGGGACAGGGGCCTACGAGCAGTACTTC. This sequence encodes CASSLYGTGAYEQYF.

Concerning this clone: Other nucleotide sequences from this sample produce the same CDR3. This sequence joins TRBV9 and TRBJ2-6; 9 nucleotides line up with TRBD2. V shed 2 bases and J 0 bases; nucleotides not matched to a gene: 9. The CDR3 spans 19 residues. Germline-derived CDR1 and CDR2 are SGDLS and YYNGEE. DNA for the CDR3: TGTGCCAGCAGCGTTGGCTTAGCGGGGGCGAGCTCTGGGGCCAACGTCCTGACTTTC. This encodes CASSVGLAGASSGANVLTF.

In this sample, this clone turned up once. The rearrangement links TRBV19 to TRBJ1-1; no clear D gene. This CDR3 has 13 residues. From germline, CDR1 is LNHDA and CDR2 SQIVND (reference sequence). V lost 3 bases to trimming and J lost 2 bases, with 7 bases between them. In nucleotides, the CDR3 is TGTGCCAGTAGTATGAGGGATAACACTGAAGCTTTCTTT. It specifies CASSMRDNTEAFF.

This chain links TRBV19 with TRBJ2-3, with a possible D match to TRBD2 (5 bases). The V gene's germline CDR1 is LNHDA and CDR2 SQIVND (reference sequence). This CDR3 contains 13 residues. The V end lost 3 bases, the J end lost 4 bases, and 8 bases lay between the germline ends. Here the CDR3 reads CASSMVASDTQYF. As DNA, the CDR3 is TGTGCCAGTAGTATGGTAGCGTCAGATACGCAGTATTTT.

The rearrangement joins TRBV7-2 to TRBJ2-2, with TRBD2 as a possible D gene (6 bases). Germline V gene data show CDR1 as SGHTA and CDR2 as FQGNSA. The length of the CDR3 is 19 residues. Trimming removed 0 bases from V and 1 base from J, with 18 bases in between. The CDR3, as DNA: TGTGCCAGCAGCTTAGCGCTACCATGGTGGGAGGAGAACACCGGGGAGCTGTTTTTT. It codes for CASSLALPWWEENTGELFF.

The rearrangement joins TRBV7-8 to TRBJ1-1; 7 nucleotides align to TRBD1. The V and J ends lost 1 base and 2 bases, in that order; junction bases with no gene match: 4. The length of the CDR3 is 15 residues. CDR1 and CDR2 (germline): SGHVS, FQNEAQ. CDR3 sequence reads: CASSLVDRANTEAFF. The CDR3 DNA reads TGTGCCAGCAGCTTAGTAGACAGGGCTAACACTGAAGCTTTCTTT.

The chain is built from TRBV30 and TRBJ2-1; 7 bases line up with TRBD2. V was pared by 8 bases and J by 15 bases, with 10 bases of the junction left unmatched. Germline V lookup: CDR1 GTSNPN, CDR2 SVGIG (reference sequence). This CDR3 spans 10 amino acids. CDR3 region: CALAGAFLFF. CDR3 in DNA: TGTGCCCTCGCGGGAGCCTTCCTGTTCTTC.

This rearrangement joins TRBV7-2 to TRBJ1-3, with D possibly being TRBD1 (6 bases). Looked up from germline, CDR1 is SGHTA and CDR2 is FQGNSA. This CDR3 has 16 amino acids. V lost 3 bases to trimming and J lost 1 base, with 13 bases between them. The CDR3 is CASSFLQGVSGNTIYF. In DNA form, the CDR3 reads TGTGCCAGCAGCTTCTTACAGGGAGTATCTGGAAACACCATATATTTT. Drawing the rest from reference TRBV7-2 and TRBJ1-3, the complete variable domain is GAGVSQSPSNKVTEKGKDVELRCDPISGHTALYWYRQSLGQGLEFLIYFQGNSAPDKSGLPSDRFSAERTGGSVSTLTIQRTQQEDSAVYLCASSFLQGVSGNTIYFGEGSWLTVV.

The chain uses TRBV19 and TRBJ1-1, with D perhaps matching TRBD1 (6 bases). Germline V gives CDR1 LNHDA, CDR2 SQIVND (reference sequence). This CDR3 has 15 residues. The V end lost 3 bases, the J end lost 1 base, and 12 bases lay between the germline ends. CDR3 amino acids: CASSILTGGNTEAFF. CDR3 nucleotide sequence: TGTGCCAGTAGTATCCTGACAGGCGGGAACACTGAAGCTTTCTTT.

This clone was counted a few times. V and J are TRBV18 and TRBJ2-7; weak D call: TRBD1 (5 bases). Germline-derived CDR1 and CDR2 are KGHSH and LQKENI. The CDR3 is 14 amino acids. Trimming pared 0 bases from V and 2 bases from J, leaving 8 bases between. As DNA, the CDR3 is TGTGCCAGCTCACCACCAGGGGCGGCCTACGAGCAGTACTTC. It encodes CASSPPGAAYEQYF.

This chain connects TRBV9 to TRBJ1-2, with 7 positions matching TRBD1. Germline values: CDR1 SGDLS, CDR2 YYNGEE. The CDR3 is made up of 15 amino acids. V dropped 4 bases and J dropped 2; count of bases not matched to a gene: 8. This chain's CDR3 is CASSKRTGGNYGYTF. The CDR3 DNA follows: TGTGCCAGCAGCAAAAGGACAGGCGGCAACTATGGCTACACCTTC.

The chain carries TRBV5-1 and TRBJ2-1, with D tentatively TRBD2 (5 bases). CDR3 length: 14 residues. CDR1 is SGHRS, CDR2 YFSETQ, per germline. V was clipped by 0 bases and J by 9 bases, with 13 bases between them. The CDR3 sequence: CASSLGEPRGEQFF. CDR3 sequence (DNA): TGCGCCAGCAGCTTGGGGGAGCCTCGAGGTGAGCAGTTCTTC. Full variable domain (remainder filled in from reference TRBV5-1 and TRBJ2-1): KAGVTQTPRYLIKTRGQQVTLSCSPISGHRSVSWYQQTPGQGLQFLFEYFSETQRNKGNFPGRFSGRQFSNSRSEMNVSTLELGDSALYLCASSLGEPRGEQFFGPGTRLTVL.

This sequence joins TRBV27 and TRBJ2-7; 8 bases align to TRBD2. With V trimmed by 3 bases and J by 7 bases, 8 bases remained unmatched. This CDR3 is built from 14 residues. Germline lookup yields CDR1 MNHEY and CDR2 SMNVEV (reference sequence). CDR3 nucleotide sequence: TGTGCCAGCAGTTTGCGGGGGGACCTAGTTGAGCAGTACTTC. This sequence encodes CASSLRGDLVEQYF.

This chain links TRBV2 with TRBJ2-3; 7 nucleotides line up with TRBD2. The CDR3 runs 15 residues. V shed 4 bases, J shed 0 bases, and the junction held 4 bases outside the gene matches. Germline V lookup: CDR1 SNHLY, CDR2 FYNNEI. The CDR3 bases are TGTGCCAGCAGTGGAGAGCGGGGCAGCACAGATACGCAGTATTTT. Its protein product is CASSGERGSTDTQYF. The full variable domain, rest sourced from reference TRBV2 and TRBJ2-3, is EPEVTQTPSHQVTQMGQEVILRCVPISNHLYFYWYRQILGQKVEFLVSFYNNEISEKSEIFDDQFSVERPDGSNFTLKIRSTKLEDSAMYFCASSGERGSTDTQYFGPGTRLTVL.

V and J are TRBV3-1 (or the pseudogene TRBV3-2) and TRBJ1-5; 9 positions match TRBD1. Germline-derived CDR1 and CDR2 are LGHDT and YNNKEL (reference sequence). Trimming took 2 bases from V and 6 from J; bases not matched to a gene: 8. The CDR3 extends over 16 amino acids. As DNA, the CDR3 is TGTGCCAGCAGCCAACGGGGACAGGGAGGCGGTCAGCCCCAGCATTTT. This codes for CASSQRGQGGGQPQHF.

The chain couples TRBV19 to TRBJ2-1; 11 bases match TRBD2. The J segment lost 8 bases and the V segment lost 4 bases, leaving 10 bases of the junction unmatched. Germline V lookup: CDR1 LNHDA, CDR2 SQIVND (reference sequence). This CDR3 spans 16 amino acids. For the CDR3, the DNA is TGTGCCAGTAGTACCAAGACTAGCGGGGTTATGTATGAGCAGTTCTTC. Translating gives CASSTKTSGVMYEQFF. Full variable domain (rest looked up from reference TRBV19 and TRBJ2-1): DGGITQSPKYLFRKEGQNVTLSCEQNLNHDAMYWYRQDPGQGLRLIYYSQIVNDFQKGDIAEGYSVSREKKESFPLTVTSAQKNPTAFYLCASSTKTSGVMYEQFFGPGTRLTVL.

The chain employs TRBV5-1 and TRBJ2-7; 8 bases agree with TRBD1. Germline values: CDR1 SGHRS, CDR2 YFSETQ. J was trimmed by 0 bases and V by 4 bases; bases with no gene match: 6. CDR3 length: 15 residues. The CDR3 loop is CASSKDRGPSYEQYF. In DNA, the CDR3 is TGCGCCAGCAGCAAAGACAGGGGTCCCTCCTACGAGCAGTACTTC. Full variable domain (missing parts from reference TRBV5-1 and TRBJ2-7): KAGVTQTPRYLIKTRGQQVTLSCSPISGHRSVSWYQQTPGQGLQFLFEYFSETQRNKGNFPGRFSGRQFSNSRSEMNVSTLELGDSALYLCASSKDRGPSYEQYFGPGTRLTVT.

V and J are TRBV24-1 and TRBJ1-5; D not certain. The V end was cut by 4 bases, the J end by 0 bases, with 12 bases between. CDR1 KGHDR and CDR2 SFDVKD come from the germline V gene. The CDR3 extends over 16 amino acids. CDR3 sequence reads: CATSEQIKDSNQPQHF. The CDR3 nucleotides are TGTGCCACCAGTGAACAGATTAAAGATAGCAATCAGCCCCAGCATTTT.

This clone showed up just once. The CDR3 bases are TGTGCCAGCAGGAACACCGGGACAGGGGTCGCCGAGCAGTACTTC. Its translation is CASRNTGTGVAEQYF. This chain links TRBV7-3 with TRBJ2-7; 10 positions agree with TRBD1. From germline, CDR1 is SGHTA and CDR2 FQGTGA. The CDR3 runs 15 residues. V lost 6 bases to trimming and J lost 6 bases; unmatched junction nucleotides: 11.

This chain uses TRBV5-6 with TRBJ2-7; possibly TRBD2 for D (5 bases). V was pared by 4 bases and J by 3 bases, with 17 bases between. The CDR3 runs to 15 residues. Germline values: CDR1 SGHDT, CDR2 YYEEEE. Written as DNA, the CDR3 is TGTGCCAGCAGCATCTTAGGAGGCCCCGACTACGAGCAGTACTTC. Its translation is CASSILGGPDYEQYF.

V is TRBV29-1 and J is TRBJ2-3; 14 bases line up with TRBD2. Per the germline V gene, CDR1 is SQVTM and CDR2 is ANQGSEA. This CDR3 spans 14 amino acids. After removal of 3 bases from V and 4 bases from J, the junction contained 0 bases not matched to a gene. The CDR3 sequence: CSVEGLAGADTQYF. The DNA of the CDR3 is TGCAGCGTTGAGGGACTAGCGGGAGCAGATACGCAGTATTTT.

The rearrangement links TRBV6-2 or TRBV6-3 to TRBJ1-2, with D tentatively TRBD1 (5 bases). This CDR3 has 17 amino acids. Germline V gene data show CDR1 as MNHEY and CDR2 as SVGEGT. The V and J ends lost 2 bases and 6 bases respectively, with 22 bases between them. DNA of the CDR3: TGTGCCAGCAGTTACGAACTCCGGACAAGTCAAGTGGATGGCTACACCTTC. Encoded protein: CASSYELRTSQVDGYTF.

J is TRBJ2-2 and V is TRBV18; 8 bases match TRBD1. The CDR3 loop spans 15 amino acids. V shed 1 base and J 6 bases; nucleotides not matched to a gene: 4. Germline V gene lookup returns CDR1 KGHSH and CDR2 LQKENI. The CDR3 DNA reads TGTGCCAGCTCACCACGGAACAGGGGGGCCGGGGAGCTGTTTTTT. Encoded protein: CASSPRNRGAGELFF.

This clone was seen just once. The gene calls are TRBV5-1 and TRBJ2-3, with D perhaps TRBD1 (6 bases). The germline gives CDR1 SGHRS, CDR2 YFSETQ. The CDR3 consists of 15 residues. V lost 4 bases and J lost 0, with 12 bases in between. CDR3 coding DNA: TGCGCCAGCAGCCTACAGGGATATAGCACAGATACGCAGTATTTT. It specifies CASSLQGYSTDTQYF.

The gene calls are TRBV7-2 and TRBJ2-1; a possible D gene is TRBD2 (5 bases). This CDR3 comprises 16 residues. Trimming removed 1 base at V and 0 bases at J, with 10 bases between. Germline V lookup: CDR1 SGHTA, CDR2 FQGNSA. CDR3 sequence: CASSLVGLSSYNEQFF. CDR3 bases: TGTGCCAGCAGCTTAGTAGGACTTAGCTCCTACAATGAGCAGTTCTTC.

This chain joins TRBV28 and TRBJ1-1; the D gene is possibly TRBD1 (5 bases). Germline CDR1 is MDHEN and CDR2 is SYDVKM. Trimming pared 7 bases from V and 5 bases from J, leaving 20 bases between. CDR3 length: 15 residues. The CDR3 loop reads CASTRTQGRRTEAFF. In DNA form, the CDR3 reads TGTGCCAGCACACGCACCCAGGGAAGACGAACTGAAGCTTTCTTT.

The chain recombines TRBV19 with TRBJ2-1; the D gene is possibly TRBD1 (6 bases). CDR3 length: 14 residues. V was clipped by 7 bases and J by 3 bases, with 13 bases between them. Germline CDR1 LNHDA, CDR2 SQIVND (reference sequence). In nucleotides, the CDR3 is TGTGCCAGTAATGGAGGACAGAACTACAATGAGCAGTTCTTC. Translated: CASNGGQNYNEQFF.

The rearrangement uses TRBV28 and TRBJ2-7; 8 bases are a match to TRBD2. Germline CDR1 is MDHEN and CDR2 is SYDVKM. The CDR3 runs 17 residues. With V trimmed by 6 bases and J by 3 bases, 16 bases remained unmatched. The CDR3 is CASSYVINGRGNYEQYF. The CDR3 bases are TGTGCCAGCAGCTACGTTATCAACGGGAGGGGAAACTACGAGCAGTACTTC.

This sequence joins TRBV5-6 and TRBJ2-7; no reliable D call. The germline gives CDR1 SGHDT, CDR2 YYEEEE. Between the trimmed V and J ends, which lost 2 bases and 3 bases, there was a span of 9 bases. CDR3 length: 13 residues. The CDR3 is CASSFQQSYEQYF. In nucleotides, the CDR3 is TGTGCCAGCAGCTTTCAACAGAGCTACGAGCAGTACTTC.